This T cell receptor (beta chain) is from a study of shared clonotypes between healthy human individuals. CD45RO-negative, CCR7-positively selected cells formed the naive CD8 fraction, excluding terminally differentiated effector memory CD45RA+ cells. Produced via immunoSEQ multiplex PCR; TCRdb's table is partial and in-frame only. This sample has some 2 million clones, with around 96% found just once. Turning to this clone: Its antigen remains unidentified.

The study's findings and limits: What naive subsets generally showed was a larger estimated richness than memory subsets showed. Shared clonotypes: about 5% naive CD4, about 4% naive CD8, around 2.2% memory CD4, about 0.41% memory CD8. It was expected that sequencing depth would affect clonotype sharing among donors.

The CDR3 extends over 11 amino acids. Germline loops: CDR1 MDHEN, CDR2 SYDVKM. V lost 6 bases, J lost 6 bases, and 1 base stayed unmatched. Sequencing used naive CD8+ T cells sorted from blood. This sequence was found in a man between 18 and 35 years old in good health. The chain joins TRBV28 to TRBJ1-2; the match to TRBD1 covers 7 bases. The CDR3 nucleotides are TGTGCCAGCAGAGGGACAGATGGCTACACCTTC. Its translation: CASRGTDGYTF.